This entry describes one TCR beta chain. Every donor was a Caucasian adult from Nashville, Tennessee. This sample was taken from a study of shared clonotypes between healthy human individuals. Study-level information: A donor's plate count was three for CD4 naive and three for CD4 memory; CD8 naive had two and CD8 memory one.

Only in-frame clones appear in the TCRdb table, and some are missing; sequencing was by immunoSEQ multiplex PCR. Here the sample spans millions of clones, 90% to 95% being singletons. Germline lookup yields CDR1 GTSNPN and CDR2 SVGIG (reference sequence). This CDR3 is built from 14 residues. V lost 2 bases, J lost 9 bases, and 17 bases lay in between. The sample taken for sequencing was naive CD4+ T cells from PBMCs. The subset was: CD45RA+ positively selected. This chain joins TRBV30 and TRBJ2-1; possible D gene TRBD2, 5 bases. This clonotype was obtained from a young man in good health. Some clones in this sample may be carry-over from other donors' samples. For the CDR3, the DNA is TGTGCCTGGAGTTATGCTAGCTCGTTCGGTGAGCAGTTCTTC. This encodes CAWSYASSFGEQFF.